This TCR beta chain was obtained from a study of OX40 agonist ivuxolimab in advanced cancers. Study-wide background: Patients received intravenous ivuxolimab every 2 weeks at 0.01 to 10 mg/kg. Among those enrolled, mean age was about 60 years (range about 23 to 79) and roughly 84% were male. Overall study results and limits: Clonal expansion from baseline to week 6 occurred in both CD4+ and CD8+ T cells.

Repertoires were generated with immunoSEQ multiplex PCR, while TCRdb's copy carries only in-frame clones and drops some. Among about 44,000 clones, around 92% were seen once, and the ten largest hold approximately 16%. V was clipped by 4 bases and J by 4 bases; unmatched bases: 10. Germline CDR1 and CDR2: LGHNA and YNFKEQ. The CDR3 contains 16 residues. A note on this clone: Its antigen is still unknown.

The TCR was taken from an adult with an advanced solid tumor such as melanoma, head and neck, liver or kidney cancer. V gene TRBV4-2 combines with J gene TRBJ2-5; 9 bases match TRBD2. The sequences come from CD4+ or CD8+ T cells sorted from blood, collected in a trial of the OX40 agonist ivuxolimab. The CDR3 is CASSRRTSAGLETQYF. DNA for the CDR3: TGTGCCAGCAGCCGCCGGACTAGCGCTGGGTTAGAGACCCAGTACTTC.